The T cell receptor (beta chain) described here comes from a study of CD8+ T cells in alopecia areata. Study details: Those treated were given oral tofacitinib at 5 to 10 mg twice daily.

Extraction of RNA preceded its reverse transcription into cDNA, which served as the sequencing template. Here immunoSEQ multiplex PCR was the method, and the copy in TCRdb shows in-frame clones only, minus some. The data show about 180,000 clones, about 61% seen once. Germline V gene data show CDR1 as MNHEY and CDR2 as SMNVEV (reference sequence). With 5 bases clipped from V and 8 bases from J, the junction kept 12 bases outside the gene matches. The CDR3 consists of 16 residues. Treatment noted: oral pan-JAK inhibitor, 5-10 mg twice daily. This clone came up many times. The rearrangement links TRBV27 to TRBJ2-1; 10 bases fit TRBD1. The sequencing used CD4+ T cells sorted from blood, collected between weeks 55 and 65, from a patient treated with tofacitinib. This clonotype was obtained from a human donor with alopecia areata. CDR3 region: CASSDSGQGDRDEQFF. In nucleotides, the CDR3 is TGTGCCAGCAGTGACAGCGGACAGGGGGACAGGGATGAGCAGTTCTTC.